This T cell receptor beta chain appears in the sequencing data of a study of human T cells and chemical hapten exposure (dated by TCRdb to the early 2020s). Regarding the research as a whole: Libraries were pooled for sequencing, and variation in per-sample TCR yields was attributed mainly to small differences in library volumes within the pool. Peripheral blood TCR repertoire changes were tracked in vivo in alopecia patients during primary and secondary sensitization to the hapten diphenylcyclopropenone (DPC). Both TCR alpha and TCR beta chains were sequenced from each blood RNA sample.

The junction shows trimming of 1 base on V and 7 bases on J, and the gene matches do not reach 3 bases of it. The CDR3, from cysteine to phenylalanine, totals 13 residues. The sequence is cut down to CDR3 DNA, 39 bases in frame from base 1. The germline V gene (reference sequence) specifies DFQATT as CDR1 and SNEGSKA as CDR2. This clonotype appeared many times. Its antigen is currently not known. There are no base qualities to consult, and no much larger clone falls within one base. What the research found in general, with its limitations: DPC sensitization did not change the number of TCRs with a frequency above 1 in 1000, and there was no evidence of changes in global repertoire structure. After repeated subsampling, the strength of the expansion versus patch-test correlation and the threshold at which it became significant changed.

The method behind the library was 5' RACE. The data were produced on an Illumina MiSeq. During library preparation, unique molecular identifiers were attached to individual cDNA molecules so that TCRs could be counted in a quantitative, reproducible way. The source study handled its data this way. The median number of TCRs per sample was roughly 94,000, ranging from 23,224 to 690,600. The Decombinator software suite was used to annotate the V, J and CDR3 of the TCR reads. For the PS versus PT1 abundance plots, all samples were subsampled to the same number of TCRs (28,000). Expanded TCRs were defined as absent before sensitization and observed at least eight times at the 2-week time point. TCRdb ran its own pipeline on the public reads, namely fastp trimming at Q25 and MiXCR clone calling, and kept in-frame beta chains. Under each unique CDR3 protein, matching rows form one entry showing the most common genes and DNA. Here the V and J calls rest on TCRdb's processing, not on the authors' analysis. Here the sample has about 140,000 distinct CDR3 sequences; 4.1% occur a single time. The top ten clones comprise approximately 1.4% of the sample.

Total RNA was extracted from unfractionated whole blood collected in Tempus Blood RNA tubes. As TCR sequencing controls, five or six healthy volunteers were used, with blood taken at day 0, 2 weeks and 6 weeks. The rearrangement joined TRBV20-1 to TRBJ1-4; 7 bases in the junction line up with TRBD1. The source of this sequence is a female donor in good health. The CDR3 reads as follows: CSARAGGSEKLFF. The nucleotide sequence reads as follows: TGCAGTGCTAGAGCAGGGGGGAGTGAAAAACTGTTTTTT.